The rows below give T cell receptor beta chains drawn from one sample of a study of blood T cell repertoires in COVID-19. TCRdb's table, derived via immunoSEQ multiplex PCR, lists solely in-frame clones and lacks some. Here the sample spans about 190,000 clones, around nine tenths being singletons. The sample consisted of peripheral blood. All receptors derive from a man in his forties with acute or convalescent COVID-19. CDR3s include the opening cysteine and the closing phenylalanine or tryptophan. Fields, in order: J gene, V gene, D gene, clone size, CDR3 length, CDR3 DNA, CDR3 protein. D genes are given only for firm matches. Size is stated for part of the rows, as once, few or many counts, or as a class when the clone is expanded.

TRBJ2-2	TRBV3-1/TRBV3-2	TRBD2	-	16	TGTGCCAGCAGCCGGGGACTAGCGGGGGATCTCGGGGAGCTGTTTTTT	CASSRGLAGDLGELFF
TRBJ1-5	TRBV2	TRBD1	-	16	TGTGCCAGCAGTGCCGCAGGGGGCTGGGGCAATCAGCCCCAGCATTTT	CASSAAGGWGNQPQHF
TRBJ2-3	TRBV5-1	-	-	14	TGCGCCAGCAGCTTGGGCCAGGACACAGATACGCAGTATTTT	CASSLGQDTDTQYF
TRBJ1-2	TRBV6-6	-	-	13	TGTGCCAGCAATCCCGCAGGGATCTATGGCTACACCTTC	CASNPAGIYGYTF
TRBJ1-2	TRBV14	TRBD1	-	13	TGTGCCAGCAGGAGGGACAGGGTGGATGGCTACACCTTC	CASRRDRVDGYTF
TRBJ1-1	TRBV5-1	TRBD1	few	15	TGCGCCAGCAGCTTACGCGGGACAGAGAACACTGAAGCTTTCTTT	CASSLRGTENTEAFF
TRBJ1-2	TRBV3-1/TRBV3-2	-	once	13	TGTGCCAGCAGCCAAGACGGAGAGCGCGGCTACACCTTC	CASSQDGERGYTF
TRBJ2-5	TRBV10-3	-	-	11	TGTGCCACCTCCAGGGGAGAGACCCAGTACTTC	CATSRGETQYF
TRBJ1-2	TRBV19	-	-	15	TGTGCCAGTAGTAGAGCCAGGGAGGTTGGCTATGGCTACACCTTC	CASSRAREVGYGYTF
TRBJ2-3	TRBV11-2	-	few	15	TGTGCCAGCAGCATCCGTGGGGGCAGGATTGATACGCAGTATTTT	CASSIRGGRIDTQYF
TRBJ2-2	TRBV5-1	-	-	13	TGCGCCAGCAGCTTGCTACTTCCCGGGGAGCTGTTTTTT	CASSLLLPGELFF
TRBJ1-6	TRBV7-2	TRBD1	-	15	TGTGCCAGCAGCTTAGAGGGGGCAACAACTTCACCCCTCCACTTT	CASSLEGATTSPLHF
TRBJ2-3	TRBV28	TRBD1	-	15	TGTGCCAGCAGCACATTGACAGGGGTTAACGATACGCAGTATTTT	CASSTLTGVNDTQYF
TRBJ1-1	TRBV29-1	TRBD1	-	13	TGCAGCGTTCGACAGGGAGGAACACCTGAAGCTTTCTTT	CSVRQGGTPEAFF
TRBJ1-6	TRBV3-1/TRBV3-2	TRBD1	few	15	TGTGCCAGCAGCCAAGGAGGGACAGGGTTATCACCCCTCCACTTT	CASSQGGTGLSPLHF
TRBJ2-7	TRBV4-2	-	-	17	TGTGCCAGCAGCCAAGAGGTCCAGGGGTTTAGCTCCTACGAGCAGTACTTC	CASSQEVQGFSSYEQYF
TRBJ1-1	TRBV4-3	TRBD1	-	14	TGCGCCAGCAGCCGGACAGGGGGGAACACTGAAGCTTTCTTT	CASSRTGGNTEAFF
TRBJ2-5	TRBV7-2	TRBD2	-	14	TGTGCCAGCAGCCTTAGCGGGGGTACTTGGGCCCAGTACTTC	CASSLSGGTWAQYF
TRBJ1-1	TRBV6-1	TRBD1	-	15	TGTGCCAGCAGTGACAGGAAGGGGGCAGGGACTGAAGCTTTCTTT	CASSDRKGAGTEAFF
TRBJ1-1	TRBV19	TRBD1	-	13	TGTGCCAGTAGTATGGCAGGGGACAGGGAAGCTTTCTTT	CASSMAGDREAFF
TRBJ2-1	TRBV10-3	-	-	11	TGTGCCACACAGGCTTACAATGAGCAGTTCTTC	CATQAYNEQFF
TRBJ2-7	TRBV7-2	-	-	11	TGTGCCAGCAGCCCCTCTTTCGAGCAGTACTTC	CASSPSFEQYF
TRBJ2-3	TRBV11-3	TRBD1	-	15	TGTGCCAGCAGCTTAGAGGGACAGGGCACAGATACGCAGTATTTT	CASSLEGQGTDTQYF
TRBJ1-5	TRBV30	-	-	13	TGTGCCTGGAGTTCAGGGGGCAATCAGCCCCAGCATTTT	CAWSSGGNQPQHF
TRBJ1-1	TRBV28	TRBD1	-	19	TGTGCCAGCCCCCCCGGACAGGGCAGGGGAAGACCAATGAACACTGAAGCTTTCTTT	CASPPGQGRGRPMNTEAFF
TRBJ2-4	TRBV5-4	TRBD1	-	14	TGTGCCAGCAGCCTTGGACAGGTCCAAAACATTCAGTACTTC	CASSLGQVQNIQYF
TRBJ1-1	TRBV4-3	TRBD1	-	13	TGCGCCAGCAGCGGAACAGGGGGAACTGAAGCTTTCTTT	CASSGTGGTEAFF
TRBJ2-3	TRBV7-8	-	-	15	TGTGCCAGCAGCTTATATGGGGGGAATAGTGATACGCAGTATTTT	CASSLYGGNSDTQYF
TRBJ1-6	TRBV6-5	-	-	14	TGTGCCAGCAGTTATAGCTCCTATAATTCACCCCTCCACTTT	CASSYSSYNSPLHF
TRBJ1-5	TRBV24-1	-	-	15	TGTGCCACCAGTGACGCCAGGGTCTTAGATCAGCCCCAGCATTTT	CATSDARVLDQPQHF
TRBJ1-2	TRBV19	TRBD1	-	11	TGTGCCACTGGACAGGGCTATGGCTACACCTTC	CATGQGYGYTF
TRBJ1-2	TRBV3-1/TRBV3-2	TRBD1	-	15	TGTGCCAGCAGCACCCGGACAGGGGCTAACTATGGCTACACCTTC	CASSTRTGANYGYTF
TRBJ2-7	TRBV6-6	-	-	16	TGTGCCAGCAGTTACTCGCGTAGCGGAATCTCCTACGAGCAGTACTTC	CASSYSRSGISYEQYF
TRBJ2-7	TRBV29-1	TRBD1	-	16	TGCAGCGTTGAAGATCGGGGAAGGACAGGGGGCTACGAGCAGTACTTC	CSVEDRGRTGGYEQYF
TRBJ1-2	TRBV7-8	-	-	14	TGTGCCAGCAGCTCCGGACACGCGAACTATGGCTACACCTTC	CASSSGHANYGYTF
TRBJ1-2	TRBV6-5	-	-	16	TGTGCCAGCAGTTACACGGCAGGGGCCGGTACGGCGGGCTACACCTTC	CASSYTAGAGTAGYTF
TRBJ1-5	TRBV5-5	TRBD1	-	14	TGTGCCAGCAGCTTTTCCAGGGGGGCAGAGGCCCAGCATTTT	CASSFSRGAEAQHF
TRBJ2-2	TRBV11-1	TRBD2	-	14	TGTGCCAGCAGCTCCCAACGGGGGGCCGGGGAGCTGTTTTTT	CASSSQRGAGELFF
TRBJ2-6	TRBV27	-	once	16	TGTGCCAGCAGTTTACTTTCGGGCTCTGGGGCCAACGTCCTGACTTTC	CASSLLSGSGANVLTF
TRBJ2-2	TRBV3-1/TRBV3-2	-	-	16	TGTGCCAGCAGCCTCTCGAGCAGGTCTTATACCGGGGAGCTGTTTTTT	CASSLSSRSYTGELFF
TRBJ2-5	TRBV5-1	-	-	15	TGCGCCAGCAGCTTGGTTCGAAACAGACAAGAGACCCAGTACTTC	CASSLVRNRQETQYF
TRBJ2-2	TRBV27	TRBD1	-	14	TGTGCCAGCAGTGGGACAGGGGACACCGGGGAGCTGTTTTTT	CASSGTGDTGELFF
TRBJ2-3	TRBV7-2	TRBD2	-	16	TGTGCCAGCAGCTCGGGACTAGCGCGGCGGGCAGATACGCAGTATTTT	CASSSGLARRADTQYF
TRBJ2-4	TRBV6-1	-	-	14	TGTGCCAGCAGTGAAATGTATGCCAAAAACATTCAGTACTTC	CASSEMYAKNIQYF
TRBJ2-2	TRBV30	-	-	13	TGTGCCTGGAGTGTACGGGGAGCCGGGGAGCTGTTTTTT	CAWSVRGAGELFF
TRBJ2-7	TRBV19	TRBD1	-	12	TGTGCCACCAGGGGGCAGAGCTACGAGCAGTACTTC	CATRGQSYEQYF
TRBJ1-1	TRBV5-1	TRBD1	-	15	TGCGCCAGCAGCTTGGAGCAGGGGGTGAACACTGAAGCTTTCTTT	CASSLEQGVNTEAFF
TRBJ1-4	TRBV6-7	-	-	16	TGTGCCAGCAGTTACTCGGGGCGGGAGATTGGTGAAAAACTGTTTTTT	CASSYSGREIGEKLFF
TRBJ2-7	TRBV4-1	-	-	14	TGCGCCAGCAGTCCTATAGCGGATTCCTACGAGCAGTACTTC	CASSPIADSYEQYF
TRBJ2-1	TRBV6-5	TRBD2	-	16	TGTGCCAGCAGTTACTCTAGGACTAGCGGCTACAATGAGCAGTTCTTC	CASSYSRTSGYNEQFF
TRBJ1-2	TRBV12-5	TRBD1	-	16	TGTGCTAGTGGTTTGCCAACCGGGACAGGGCTAGGTGGCTACACCTTC	CASGLPTGTGLGGYTF